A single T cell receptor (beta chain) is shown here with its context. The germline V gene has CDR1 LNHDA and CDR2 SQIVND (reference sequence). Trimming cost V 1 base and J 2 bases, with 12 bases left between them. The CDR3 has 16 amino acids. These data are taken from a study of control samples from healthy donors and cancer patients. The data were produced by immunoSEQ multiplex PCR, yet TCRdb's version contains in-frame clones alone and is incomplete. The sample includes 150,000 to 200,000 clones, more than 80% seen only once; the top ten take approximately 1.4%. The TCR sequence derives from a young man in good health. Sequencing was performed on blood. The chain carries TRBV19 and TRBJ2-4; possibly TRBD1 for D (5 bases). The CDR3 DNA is TGTGCCAGTAGTATAGGGTTCAGGGCAACCAAAAACATTCAGTACTTC. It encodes CASSIGFRATKNIQYF.